One and the same sample provided the 18 T cell receptor beta chains below, sequenced in a study of blood T cell repertoires in COVID-19. The method was immunoSEQ multiplex PCR; TCRdb's version includes in-frame clones alone and lacks a portion of them. The sample records roughly 360,000 clones, over 80% being singletons. Sequencing used PBMCs or T cells enriched from blood (not recorded which). All receptors come from a woman in her fifties or sixties who had recovered from COVID-19.

This clone turned up a few times. The rearrangement joins TRBV30 to TRBJ1-5; D is ambiguous. The CDR3 runs to 14 residues. Trimming left V 1 base short and J 0 bases short, with 7 bases between. Germline V CDR1 and CDR2: GTSNPN, SVGIG (reference sequence). CDR3 sequence: CAWSATSSNQPQHF. CDR3 DNA: TGTGCCTGGAGTGCGACATCTAGCAATCAGCCCCAGCATTTT.

This clone was observed a single time. The chain joins TRBV27 to TRBJ1-2; 7 nucleotides agree with TRBD1. This CDR3 has 15 amino acids. With 6 bases clipped from V and 6 bases from J, the junction kept 13 bases outside the gene matches. Germline CDR1 MNHEY, CDR2 SMNVEV (reference sequence). In DNA form, the CDR3 reads TGTGCCAGCAGCTTCTTAGGACAGGCCCTACATGGCTACACCTTC. It yields the protein CASSFLGQALHGYTF.

The chain couples TRBV29-1 to TRBJ1-1, with 7 bases identical to TRBD1. The CDR3 runs to 11 residues. CDR1 SQVTM and CDR2 ANQGSEA come from the germline V gene. The CDR3 loop is CGHRGDTEAFF. CDR3 in DNA: TGCGGCCACAGGGGTGACACTGAAGCTTTCTTT.

The rearrangement uses TRBV5-4 and TRBJ2-3, with 10 bases lining up with TRBD2. The length of the CDR3 is 17 residues. Germline trimming cut 0 bases from V and 0 bases from J; bases unmatched to any gene: 4. The germline V gene encodes CDR1 SGHNT and CDR2 YYREEE (reference sequence). CDR3: CASSLVLAGDSTDTQYF. DNA for the CDR3: TGTGCCAGCAGCTTGGTTCTAGCGGGGGACAGCACAGATACGCAGTATTTT.

The CDR3 coding sequence is TGTGCCTGGAGTTCCTGGGGCAGTGGCCACGAGCAGTACTTC. Translation: CAWSSWGSGHEQYF. The chain links TRBV30 to TRBJ2-7; possible D gene TRBD1, 5 bases. The germline V gene encodes CDR1 GTSNPN and CDR2 SVGIG (reference sequence). The V and J ends lost 2 bases and 5 bases respectively, with 16 bases between them. The CDR3 loop spans 14 amino acids.

The rearrangement joins TRBV5-4 to TRBJ2-2; 8 nucleotides align to TRBD1. There are 16 residues in the CDR3. The germline CDR1 and CDR2 sequences are SGHNT and YYREEE (reference sequence). V lost 3 bases to trimming and J lost 1 base; unmatched junction nucleotides: 5. CDR3 DNA: TGTGCCAGCAGCTCCGGACAGGGCTGGAACACCGGGGAGCTGTTTTTT. Translation gives CASSSGQGWNTGELFF.

V usage is TRBV4-2 and J usage is TRBJ2-6; D is unresolved. Between the trimmed V and J ends, which lost 0 bases and 0 bases, there was a span of 12 bases. The V gene's germline CDR1 is LGHNA and CDR2 YNFKEQ. The CDR3 loop spans 18 amino acids. CDR3 residues: CASSQEVGGSSGANVLTF. CDR3 in DNA: TGTGCCAGCAGCCAAGAGGTTGGCGGCTCCTCTGGGGCCAACGTCCTGACTTTC.

V gene TRBV2 combines with J gene TRBJ2-2; D perhaps matches TRBD2 (6 bases). The CDR3 covers 16 residues. CDR1 and CDR2 from the germline V gene are SNHLY and FYNNEI. Trimming took 2 bases from V and 4 from J, leaving 14 bases between them. The CDR3 DNA reads TGTGCCAGCAGTGAATTAGTAGCGGCGGGCACCGGGGAGCTGTTTTTT. Its translation: CASSELVAAGTGELFF.

J is TRBJ1-5 and V is TRBV7-8, with TRBD1 matching 9 bases. Trimming at V came to 2 bases and at J to 6 bases, leaving 11 bases not matched to a gene. Per the germline V gene, CDR1 is SGHVS and CDR2 is FQNEAQ. This CDR3 comprises 17 residues. DNA for the CDR3: TGTGCCAGCAGCTTAACTCTCCGGGACAGGGTTGTTCAGCCCCAGCATTTT. Protein product: CASSLTLRDRVVQPQHF.

The V call is TRBV5-8, the J call TRBJ2-7, with D maybe TRBD2 (6 bases). The CDR3 has 14 amino acids. Per the germline V gene, CDR1 is SGHTS and CDR2 is YDEGEE. V dropped 4 bases and J dropped 4 bases, with 15 bases sitting between them. Here the CDR3 reads CASSRGMGGYEQYF. The CDR3 nucleotides read TGTGCCAGCAGCAGAGGGATGGGGGGATACGAGCAGTACTTC.

The chain employs TRBV11-2 and TRBJ2-3, with D possibly being TRBD2 (5 bases). The CDR3 has 14 amino acids. Germline CDR1 and CDR2: SGHAT and FQNNGV. V was trimmed by 8 bases and J by 1 base, leaving 13 bases between them. The CDR3 nucleotides are TGTGCCAGCGGTGTTCGGGATCGCACAGATACGCAGTATTTT. This sequence encodes CASGVRDRTDTQYF. The full variable domain, rest sourced from reference TRBV11-2 and TRBJ2-3, is EAGVAQSPRYKIIEKRQSVAFWCNPISGHATLYWYQQILGQGPKLLIQFQNNGVVDDSQLPKDRFSAERLKGVDSTLKIQPAKLEDSAVYLCASGVRDRTDTQYFGPGTRLTVL.

CDR3 residues: CASSTFQGLGNYGYTF. CDR3 DNA: TGTGCCAGTAGTACCTTCCAGGGTCTAGGAAACTATGGCTACACCTTC. This rearrangement joins TRBV19 to TRBJ1-2, with D tentatively TRBD1 (5 bases). The CDR3 runs 16 residues. Germline CDR1 and CDR2: LNHDA and SQIVND (reference sequence). V shed 4 bases and J shed 2 bases, with 17 bases lying between them.

J is TRBJ2-6 and V is TRBV5-1; perhaps TRBD1 as D (5 bases). The CDR3 contains 19 residues. Trimming removed 4 bases from V and 0 bases from J, with 20 bases in between. Germline V CDR1 and CDR2: SGHRS, YFSETQ. The CDR3, as DNA: TGCGCCAGCAGCCCCCCGAACCAACAGGAGTACTCTGGGGCCAACGTCCTGACTTTC. Protein: CASSPPNQQEYSGANVLTF. The variable domain in full, with the rest retrieved from reference TRBV5-1 and TRBJ2-6, is KAGVTQTPRYLIKTRGQQVTLSCSPISGHRSVSWYQQTPGQGLQFLFEYFSETQRNKGNFPGRFSGRQFSNSRSEMNVSTLELGDSALYLCASSPPNQQEYSGANVLTFGAGSRLTVL.

The CDR3 DNA sequence: TGTGCCAGCAGTTACTCTCGGACAGGGTACGAGCAGTACTTC. Amino acids: CASSYSRTGYEQYF. The chain carries TRBV6-5 and TRBJ2-7; 8 bases fit TRBD1. The J segment lost 4 bases and the V segment lost 0 bases, leaving 2 bases of the junction unmatched. The CDR3 totals 14 residues. Germline CDR1 MNHEY, CDR2 SVGAGI.

This chain uses TRBV6-2 or TRBV6-3 with TRBJ1-5; 7 bases match TRBD1. The CDR3 spans 16 residues. With V trimmed by 2 bases and J by 7 bases, 11 bases remained unmatched. Germline-derived CDR1 and CDR2 are MNHEY and SVGEGT. The CDR3 DNA reads TGTGCCAGCAGTTACGACTTGAACAGGGGATCACAGCCCCAGCATTTT. Its protein is CASSYDLNRGSQPQHF.

This rearrangement joins TRBV4-2 to TRBJ2-7, with 9 bases aligning to TRBD2. CDR1 is LGHNA and CDR2 is YNFKEQ in the germline V gene. This CDR3 region has 19 residues. V dropped 0 bases and J dropped 1; count of bases not matched to a gene: 13. The DNA of the CDR3 is TGTGCCAGCAGCCAAGAGATAGCGGGAGCCCCACCTACTTCCTACGAGCAGTACTTC. Residues: CASSQEIAGAPPTSYEQYF.

Comment on this clone: Other DNA sequences from this sample encode an identical CDR3 as well. The chain joins TRBV27 to TRBJ1-1; D uncertain. The length of the CDR3 is 14 residues. Deletions cut 2 bases from V and 5 bases from J, with 12 bases between. CDR1 MNHEY and CDR2 SMNVEV come from the germline V gene (reference sequence). Here the CDR3 reads CASSLGRAGTEAFF. CDR3 DNA: TGTGCCAGCAGTTTAGGGAGGGCTGGTACTGAAGCTTTCTTT.

The rearrangement joins TRBV6-5 to TRBJ1-1, with no clear D. Germline CDR1 is MNHEY and CDR2 is SVGAGI. This CDR3 comprises 13 residues. With 7 bases removed from V and 9 bases from J, the gap between germline ends came to 18 bases. CDR3 loop: CASTSIGREKAFF. In DNA form, the CDR3 reads TGTGCCAGCACCTCAATCGGGAGGGAGAAAGCTTTCTTT.